This T cell receptor beta chain comes out of a study of blood T cell repertoires in COVID-19. Looking at the study overall: COVID-19 samples from acute and convalescent phases originated in the United States, Italy and Spain.

Germline values: CDR1 MNHEY, CDR2 SVGEGT. Trimming stripped 6 bases from V and 4 bases from J, with 15 bases between. The CDR3 spans 14 residues. Original data processing: Researchers report that nucleated cell counts were estimated from reference gene primer amplification. The protocol was immunoSEQ multiplex PCR, while the TCRdb copy is restricted to in-frame clones and leaves out a portion. V and J calls and clone size come straight from that table; D and trimming were deduced from the DNA. The data contain approximately 190,000 clones, approximately 92% of them singletons. The specimen was peripheral blood. This sequence was found in a man between 50 and 59 years old with acute or convalescent COVID-19. The chain joins TRBV6-2 or TRBV6-3 to TRBJ1-2, with no clear D. This chain's CDR3 is CASSQSREFYGYTF. The CDR3 nucleotides are TGTGCCAGCAGCCAAAGCCGGGAGTTCTATGGCTACACCTTC.